These 7 T cell receptor beta chains originate from one sample sequenced in a study of PD-1 blockade in mismatch repair-deficient tumors. TCRdb keeps only in-frame clones here, not all; method: immunoSEQ multiplex PCR. The table includes more than 85,000 clones, 82% detected once. This sample comprised peripheral blood, obtained approximately 35 weeks after starting pembrolizumab. The source is an adult with mismatch repair-deficient cancer.

The sample holds a few counts of this clone. The chain recombines TRBV18 with TRBJ2-7; D unclear. The CDR3 runs to 12 residues. The germline CDR1 and CDR2 sequences are KGHSH and LQKENI. The V gene lost 3 bases and the J gene lost 5 bases, with 8 bases spanning the gap. The CDR3 nucleotides read TGTGCCAGCTCACCCAGTCGGGACGAGCAGTACTTC. The encoded protein is CASSPSRDEQYF.

The table lists this clone with a count of one. This chain joins TRBV5-4 and TRBJ1-2; 9 bases line up with TRBD1. V was clipped by 0 bases and J by 3 bases; unmatched bases: 9. Germline loops: CDR1 SGHNT, CDR2 YYREEE (reference sequence). The CDR3 is made up of 17 amino acids. CDR3 residues: CASSLAGTGRTHYGYTF. For the CDR3, the DNA is TGTGCCAGCAGCTTGGCCGGGACAGGGAGAACTCACTATGGCTACACCTTC.

The V and J genes are TRBV6-1 and TRBJ2-2; D is ambiguous. The germline gives CDR1 MNHNS, CDR2 SASEGT. The CDR3 is made up of 14 amino acids. V lost 0 bases and J 5 bases, leaving 7 bases between the germline ends. CDR3 in DNA: TGTGCCAGCAGTGAAGCGTTGACGACCGGGGAGCTGTTTTTT. It translates to CASSEALTTGELFF.

The V and J genes are TRBV11-3 and TRBJ2-3; D is unclear. This CDR3 comprises 15 residues. Germline CDR1 is SGHNT and CDR2 is YENEEA. V was clipped by 2 bases and J by 3 bases, with 12 bases between them. CDR3 sequence (DNA): TGTGCCAGCAGCTTAACTACTATCACGACAGATACGCAGTATTTT. This codes for CASSLTTITTDTQYF.

The rearrangement joins TRBV5-8 to TRBJ1-1; D not certain. Germline values: CDR1 SGHTS, CDR2 YDEGEE. The CDR3 has 16 amino acids. V dropped 0 bases and J dropped 0 bases, with 12 bases sitting between them. The CDR3 here is CASSLVLRGMNTEAFF. As DNA, the CDR3 is TGTGCCAGCAGCTTGGTACTTCGGGGAATGAACACTGAAGCTTTCTTT.

The chain recombines TRBV29-1 with TRBJ1-2; perhaps TRBD1 as D (6 bases). From germline, CDR1 is SQVTM and CDR2 ANQGSEA. This CDR3 is 13 amino acids long. The germline V and J ends were trimmed by 7 bases and 8 bases, with 20 bases remaining between them. CDR3 DNA sequence: TGCAGCGGGGGTGGAGGGGGGATGTGGGGCTACACCTTC. Its translation: CSGGGGGMWGYTF.

This clone was seen many times. The genes are TRBV4-2 and TRBJ2-1; TRBD1 is a possible D gene (5 bases). CDR3 size: 13 residues. V was shortened by 1 base and J by 6 bases, with 7 bases between the two germline ends. Germline V CDR1 and CDR2: LGHNA, YNFKEQ. The CDR3: CASSQGQSNEQFF. Written as DNA, the CDR3 is TGTGCCAGCAGCCAAGGACAGTCCAATGAGCAGTTCTTC.